Below, 32 T cell receptor beta chains from the same sample are listed, as sequenced in a study of T cell responses to AZD1222 COVID-19 vaccine. Clones were sequenced by immunoSEQ multiplex PCR, and TCRdb holds only the in-frame ones, with some missing. This sample has 100,000 to 130,000 clones; about nine tenths occur once, and the top ten carry approximately 4%. Sequenced here: peripheral blood, sampled on day 0 of AZD1222 vaccination. All receptors derive from an adult in good health.

This clone was recorded a few times. J is TRBJ1-5 and V is TRBV19; 9 bases align to TRBD1. Germline values: CDR1 LNHDA, CDR2 SQIVND (reference sequence). J lost 0 bases, V lost 10 bases, and 10 bases had no gene match. The CDR3 has 16 residues. The CDR3, as DNA: TGTGCCACTCGGACAGGGGAGGGTTATAGCAATCAGCCCCAGCATTTT. The encoded protein is CATRTGEGYSNQPQHF.

This clone was seen only once. The rearrangement uses TRBV27 and TRBJ1-5, with 7 bases matching TRBD1. Germline V gene sequence: CDR1 MNHEY, CDR2 SMNVEV (reference sequence). J lost 4 bases, V lost 6 bases, and 6 bases had no gene match. This CDR3 region has 14 residues. CDR3 DNA: TGTGCCAGCAGAGAGACAGGGAGGAATCAGCCCCAGCATTTT. This translates into CASRETGRNQPQHF.

The chain has TRBV19 and TRBJ1-2; 7 nucleotides align to TRBD1. The trim removed 7 bases at V and 7 bases at J, leaving 12 bases unmatched. This CDR3 contains 14 residues. In germline, CDR1 is LNHDA, CDR2 SQIVND (reference sequence). CDR3 loop: CASTTSRDRTGYTF. The CDR3 region has the DNA TGTGCCAGTACCACAAGCCGGGACAGAACTGGCTACACCTTC.

The J gene is TRBJ1-6, the V gene TRBV2; D unclear. The V and J ends lost 8 bases and 7 bases respectively, with 9 bases between them. This CDR3 is built from 12 residues. Germline V gene lookup returns CDR1 SNHLY and CDR2 FYNNEI. The CDR3 is CASRRTNSPLHF. CDR3 nucleotides: TGTGCCAGCCGTCGTACAAATTCACCCCTCCACTTT.

The CDR3 loop reads CASSAWRSRQRETQYF. The CDR3 DNA reads as TGTGCCAGCAGCGCCTGGAGGAGTAGACAAAGAGAGACCCAGTACTTC. The V call is TRBV14, the J call TRBJ2-5; a possible D gene is TRBD2 (5 bases). Trimming cost V 5 bases and J 4 bases, with 20 bases left between them. The CDR3 sequence is 16 residues long. Germline V CDR1 and CDR2: SGHDN, FVKESK.

This chain connects TRBV27 to TRBJ1-1, with D possibly matching TRBD1 (5 bases). Trimming shortened V by 4 bases and J by 4 bases, and 13 bases separated the two germline ends. CDR3 size: 14 residues. Germline lookup yields CDR1 MNHEY and CDR2 SMNVEV (reference sequence). The CDR3 reads CASSSIGGGTEAFF. The CDR3 DNA is TGTGCCAGCAGTTCTATCGGGGGAGGCACTGAAGCTTTCTTT.

This chain connects TRBV20-1 to TRBJ2-4; D possibly corresponds to TRBD2 (5 bases). CDR3 size: 12 residues. Germline V gene sequence: CDR1 DFQATT, CDR2 SNEGSKA (reference sequence). With 3 bases removed from V and 8 bases from J, the gap between germline ends came to 11 bases. The CDR3 spells CSASLKRDIQYF. CDR3 bases: TGCAGTGCTAGTCTTAAGAGGGACATTCAGTACTTC.

This sequence joins TRBV4-1 and TRBJ1-2, with 7 bases lining up with TRBD1. The CDR3 consists of 15 residues. With 0 bases clipped from V and 4 bases from J, the junction kept 5 bases outside the gene matches. Germline-derived CDR1 and CDR2 are MGHRA and YSYEKL. CDR3 in amino acids: CASSQDSRTGYGYTF. The CDR3 DNA reads TGCGCCAGCAGCCAAGATTCACGGACAGGCTATGGCTACACCTTC.

The chain combines TRBV6-5 with TRBJ2-3, with a possible D match to TRBD2 (5 bases). This CDR3 comprises 16 residues. Germline V gene sequence: CDR1 MNHEY, CDR2 SVGAGI. The V and J ends lost 0 bases and 5 bases respectively, with 15 bases between them. The CDR3 bases are TGTGCCAGCAGTTACTCTCTAGCCGGTGCTGGAGATACGCAGTATTTT. Translating gives CASSYSLAGAGDTQYF.

A remark on this clone: One end of the junction is discordant with germline, which a read error may explain. The chain uses TRBV11-1 and TRBJ1-1; D is unresolved. CDR1 SGHAT and CDR2 FQDESV come from the germline V gene (reference sequence). The CDR3 is 13 amino acids. This CDR3 reads CAGSLAAWDEAFF. As DNA, the CDR3 is TGTGCCGGCAGCTTAGCGGCGTGGGATGAAGCTTTCTTT.

The genes are TRBV11-3 and TRBJ2-1; D is perhaps TRBD2 (5 bases). V was cut by 4 bases and J by 4 bases, with 8 bases left in between. CDR3 size: 13 residues. Per the germline V gene, CDR1 is SGHNT and CDR2 is YENEEA. CDR3: CASSSLAYNEQFF. The CDR3 nucleotides read TGTGCCAGCAGCTCTTTAGCGTACAATGAGCAGTTCTTC.

The rearrangement links TRBV4-2 to TRBJ2-1; the match to TRBD2 covers 12 bases. The CDR3 is made up of 17 amino acids. V lost 3 bases to trimming and J lost 2 bases; unmatched junction nucleotides: 5. CDR1 LGHNA and CDR2 YNFKEQ come from the germline V gene. This CDR3 is CASSQRTSGEPYNEQFF. CDR3 bases: TGTGCCAGCAGCCAGCGGACTAGCGGGGAACCCTACAATGAGCAGTTCTTC.

This sequence joins TRBV6-4 and TRBJ2-1; D remains ambiguous. The CDR3 has 15 amino acids. Germline CDR1 MRHNA, CDR2 SNTAGT. V shed 3 bases and J shed 0 bases, with 9 bases lying between them. The CDR3 sequence: CASSEDASSYNEQFF. The CDR3 DNA follows: TGTGCCAGCAGTGAGGACGCTAGCTCCTACAATGAGCAGTTCTTC.

This clone was seen a single time. The chain uses TRBV7-9 and TRBJ1-2; D may be TRBD1 (5 bases). The CDR3 loop spans 13 amino acids. CDR1 and CDR2 from the germline V gene are SEHNR and FQNEAQ (reference sequence). The V end lost 5 bases, the J end lost 7 bases, and 14 bases lay between the germline ends. The CDR3 is CASSAMTESGYTF. CDR3 DNA: TGTGCCAGCAGCGCAATGACAGAAAGTGGCTACACCTTC.

The chain combines TRBV27 with TRBJ2-1; TRBD2 matches 11 bases. The CDR3 has 15 residues. CDR1 and CDR2 (germline): MNHEY, SMNVEV (reference sequence). Losses at the gene ends were 4 bases for V and 4 bases for J; bases not matched to a gene: 3. The CDR3 nucleotides read TGTGCCAGCAGTTGGCTAGCGGGAGGATACAATGAGCAGTTCTTC. Its protein product is CASSWLAGGYNEQFF.

J is TRBJ1-1 and V is TRBV28, with D perhaps matching TRBD1 (6 bases). This CDR3 spans 16 amino acids. The germline CDR1 and CDR2 sequences are MDHEN and SYDVKM. Trimming cost V 4 bases and J 4 bases, with 19 bases left between them. Here the CDR3 DNA reads TGTGCCAGCAGTTCCCCCCCGGGGGCTCTGGGCACTGAAGCTTTCTTT. Its translation is CASSSPPGALGTEAFF.

The chain uses TRBV6-2 or TRBV6-3 and TRBJ2-7; D uncertain. Looked up from germline, CDR1 is MNHEY and CDR2 is SVGEGT. The CDR3 is 15 residues long. The germline V and J ends were trimmed by 6 bases and 2 bases, with 17 bases remaining between them. The CDR3 DNA follows: TGTGCCAGCAGCTTCCTCGCGGATTTTCCCTACGAGCAGTACTTC. As protein: CASSFLADFPYEQYF.

J is TRBJ2-7 and V is TRBV4-1; the D gene is possibly TRBD2 (6 bases). The CDR3 has 13 amino acids. V lost 2 bases to trimming and J lost 2 bases, with 7 bases between them. From germline, CDR1 is MGHRA and CDR2 YSYEKL. CDR3 protein: CASSQRTTYEQYF. In nucleotides, the CDR3 is TGCGCCAGCAGCCAACGGACTACCTACGAGCAGTACTTC.

This clone was detected once. This chain joins TRBV9 and TRBJ2-1, with a tentative D call TRBD2 (5 bases). The germline V gene has CDR1 SGDLS and CDR2 YYNGEE. The V gene lost 3 bases and the J gene lost 4 bases, with 14 bases spanning the gap. This CDR3 has 15 amino acids. The CDR3 protein is CASSEGLSLYNEQFF. The CDR3 nucleotides read TGTGCCAGCAGCGAAGGACTTAGTTTGTACAATGAGCAGTTCTTC.

The chain joins TRBV6-5 to TRBJ1-1, with 8 nucleotides matching TRBD1. Trimming took 5 bases from V and 5 from J; bases not matched to a gene: 4. This CDR3 is built from 13 residues. The germline gives CDR1 MNHEY, CDR2 SVGAGI. In DNA, the CDR3 is TGTGCCAGCAGTAACGACAGGGGAACTGAAGCTTTCTTT. Residues: CASSNDRGTEAFF.

J is TRBJ2-5 and V is TRBV10-3, with 11 bases lining up with TRBD1. The germline V gene encodes CDR1 ENHRY and CDR2 SYGVKD. This CDR3 contains 19 residues. Trimming removed 3 bases from V and 1 base from J; junction bases left unmatched: 13. The CDR3 sequence is CAISEPVIGGTGGQETQYF. Here the CDR3 DNA reads TGTGCCATCAGTGAACCAGTAATAGGAGGGACAGGGGGCCAAGAGACCCAGTACTTC.

The chain is built from TRBV7-6 and TRBJ2-7; TRBD1 matches 7 bases. From germline, CDR1 is SGHVS and CDR2 FNYEAQ. This CDR3 region has 13 residues. After removal of 5 bases from V and 4 bases from J, the junction contained 5 bases not matched to a gene. In DNA, the CDR3 is TGTGCCAGCAGCCAGGGACAGACGTACGAGCAGTACTTC. This gives the protein CASSQGQTYEQYF.

Remarks on this clone: Relative to the germline gene, one junction end is altered; a read error may explain this. The V gene is TRBV5-4, the J gene TRBJ2-5; tentative D call: TRBD2 (7 bases). CDR1 is SGHNT and CDR2 is YYREEE in the germline V gene (reference sequence). The CDR3 spans 14 residues. The CDR3 spells CASSLGGTQETQYF. The CDR3 DNA sequence: TGTGCCAGCAGTTTGGGAGGGACACAAGAGACCCAGTACTTC. The full variable domain, completed using reference TRBV5-4 and TRBJ2-5, is ETGVTQSPTHLIKTRGQQVTLRCSSQSGHNTVSWYQQALGQGPQFIFQYYREEENGRGNFPPRFSGLQFPNYSSELNVNALELDDSALYLCASSLGGTQETQYFGPGTRLLVL.

This clone came up a few times. The rearrangement uses TRBV20-1 and TRBJ1-5; D is uncertain. Trimming took off 4 bases at V and 0 bases at J, with 13 bases between the two ends. From germline, CDR1 is DFQATT and CDR2 SNEGSKA (reference sequence). This CDR3 comprises 15 residues. The CDR3 sequence is CSAIDLPYSNQPQHF. Written as DNA, the CDR3 is TGCAGTGCTATTGACCTGCCTTATAGCAATCAGCCCCAGCATTTT.

The chain employs TRBV12-3 or TRBV12-4 and TRBJ1-5; D is unclear. With 3 bases removed from V and 7 bases from J, the gap between germline ends came to 10 bases. This CDR3 spans 13 amino acids. DNA of the CDR3: TGTGCCAGCAGTTTCCGAACCAAGCAGCCCCAGCATTTT. It encodes CASSFRTKQPQHF.

V usage is TRBV7-2 and J usage is TRBJ2-2; TRBD2 matches 11 bases. J gave up 3 bases and V 2 bases, and 8 bases lay outside the gene matches. From germline, CDR1 is SGHTA and CDR2 FQGNSA. This CDR3 has 18 residues. CDR3 in DNA: TGTGCCAGCAGCTTACCTCCTAGCGGGGGGTTGTACACCGGGGAGCTGTTTTTT. It codes for CASSLPPSGGLYTGELFF.

The CDR3 loop is CASRYSGNTIYF. For the CDR3, the DNA is TGTGCCAGCCGGTACTCTGGAAACACCATATATTTT. The chain joins TRBV7-2 to TRBJ1-3, with unresolved D. The CDR3 consists of 12 residues. From germline, CDR1 is SGHTA and CDR2 FQGNSA. V lost 8 bases and J 0 bases, leaving 5 bases between the germline ends.

V usage is TRBV7-9 and J usage is TRBJ1-3; 8 bases are shared with TRBD1. Germline trimming cut 5 bases from V and 5 bases from J; bases unmatched to any gene: 14. The CDR3 spans 17 residues. CDR1 is SEHNR, CDR2 FQNEAQ, per germline (reference sequence). Written as DNA, the CDR3 is TGTGCCAGCAGCCCAGAGGACAGGGTCCGATCTCGAAACACCATATATTTT. This codes for CASSPEDRVRSRNTIYF.

The chain joins TRBV19 to TRBJ1-1, with D perhaps TRBD1 (6 bases). V was pared by 6 bases and J by 3 bases, with 14 bases between. This CDR3 has 14 amino acids. Germline V gives CDR1 LNHDA, CDR2 SQIVND (reference sequence). CDR3 sequence: CASRGGRGDTEAFF. The CDR3 nucleotides are TGTGCCAGTAGGGGCGGCAGGGGTGACACTGAAGCTTTCTTT.

This sequence joins TRBV2 and TRBJ2-5, with D perhaps matching TRBD1 (6 bases). There are 11 residues in the CDR3. Germline CDR1 SNHLY, CDR2 FYNNEI. V was clipped by 11 bases and J by 2 bases, with 9 bases between them. The CDR3 region is CAGGQQETQYF. The CDR3 DNA reads TGTGCCGGGGGACAACAAGAGACCCAGTACTTC.

The chain recombines TRBV3-1 (or the pseudogene TRBV3-2) with TRBJ2-7, with 10 bases lining up with TRBD1. V lost 0 bases to trimming and J lost 3 bases; unmatched junction nucleotides: 2. CDR3 length: 15 residues. CDR1 LGHDT and CDR2 YNNKEL come from the germline V gene (reference sequence). The CDR3 DNA reads TGTGCCAGCAGCCAAGAAGGGACAGGGGTCTACGAGCAGTACTTC. Translated: CASSQEGTGVYEQYF.

The V and J genes are TRBV18 and TRBJ1-2, with D unresolved. The V gene's germline CDR1 is KGHSH and CDR2 LQKENI. The CDR3 loop spans 15 amino acids. The V and J ends lost 5 bases and 4 bases respectively, with 17 bases between them. CDR3 amino acids: CASSSQTNLRYGYTF. The CDR3 nucleotides read TGTGCCAGCTCATCCCAGACGAACCTACGCTATGGCTACACCTTC.